Below are 18 T cell receptor delta chains sequenced from a single sample in a study of gamma-delta T cells after stem cell transplantation. TCRdb reanalyzed the RT-PCR reads using CATT. The data hold over 5,000 delta-chain clones, with around 1.9% observed a single time. Input material: gamma-delta T cells. These receptors were collected from a human donor. It is not recorded whose cells these are; they may come from a transplant donor.

The sample holds a few counts of this clone. The mismatch at residue 3 between this DNA's translation and the TCRdb protein of a much larger clone likely reflects a read error; the protein shown is translated from the DNA. Here the CDR3 DNA reads TGTGCCCGTGACTCGATGAGTTTGACTGGGGGACCTTACACCGATAAACTCATCTTT. It is translated as CARDSMSLTGGPYTDKLIF. The chain joins TRDV2 to TRDJ1, with TRDD3 matching 9 bases. CDR1 GEAIGNYY and CDR2 EKD come from the germline V gene. The CDR3 spans 19 residues.

This clone appeared a few times. TCRdb's entry gives the protein of a much larger clone, which mismatches this DNA's translation at residue 8, likely from a read error; the protein reported here is translated from the DNA. The V gene is TRDV2, the J gene TRDJ1; 8 bases are shared with TRDD3. The germline CDR1 and CDR2 sequences are GEAIGNYY and EKD. CDR3 length equals 17 residues. J was trimmed by 0 bases and V by 3 bases; bases with no gene match: 11. The CDR3 loop is CACDPLGVTTDTDKLIF. The DNA for the CDR3 is TGTGCCTGTGACCCACTGGGGGTTACTACAGACACCGATAAACTCATCTTT.

To note about this clone: A single base separates this from a much larger clone, so it may be a read error. Other DNA sequences of this sample code for an identical CDR3. The chain recombines TRDV2 with TRDJ1; TRDD3 aligns across 13 bases. CDR3 length equals 20 residues. CDR1 is GEAIGNYY and CDR2 is EKD in the germline V gene. Trimming removed 1 base from V and 0 bases from J; junction bases left unmatched: 13. The CDR3 nucleotides read TGTGCCTGTGACACACTTTTACTGGGGGATACGCGGGGGAACACCGATAAACTCATCTTT. Encoded protein: CACDTLLLGDTRGNTDKLIF.

The genes are TRDV2 and TRDJ1; TRDD3 aligns across 8 bases. With 3 bases clipped from V and 0 bases from J, the junction kept 11 bases outside the gene matches. The length of the CDR3 is 17 residues. The V gene's germline CDR1 is GEAIGNYY and CDR2 EKD. CDR3 protein: CACDQVLGAAYTDKLIF. The CDR3, as DNA: TGTGCCTGTGACCAAGTACTGGGGGCCGCTTACACCGATAAACTCATCTTT.

This clone was seen more than once but under ten times. The chain links TRDV2 to TRDJ1, with 13 bases matching TRDD3. Germline CDR1 is GEAIGNYY and CDR2 is EKD. This CDR3 contains 17 residues. The V gene end was trimmed by 2 bases and the J gene end by 1 base; junction bases not matched to a gene: 6. This CDR3 is CACDKLGDTLSTDKLIF. DNA of the CDR3: TGTGCCTGTGACAAACTGGGGGATACGCTTAGCACCGATAAACTCATCTTT.

This clone turned up a few times. The mismatch at residue 4 between this DNA's translation and the TCRdb protein of a much larger clone likely reflects a read error; the protein shown is translated from the DNA. The gene calls are TRDV2 and TRDJ1, with 8 positions matching TRDD3. The ends lost 5 bases at V and 10 bases at J; junction bases unmatched: 14. This CDR3 is built from 14 residues. CDR1 GEAIGNYY and CDR2 EKD come from the germline V gene. The CDR3 protein is CACGALLGADGLIF. In nucleotides, the CDR3 is TGTGCCTGTGGCGCCCTACTGGGGGCCGATGGACTCATCTTT.

About this clone: Since a far larger clone is one base different, this is likely a read error. Other DNA sequences from this sample encode an identical CDR3 as well. V gene TRDV2 combines with J gene TRDJ1, with D maybe TRDD3 (5 bases). Germline CDR1 is GEAIGNYY and CDR2 is EKD. This CDR3 spans 16 amino acids. The V and J ends lost 5 bases and 0 bases respectively, with 18 bases between them. The CDR3 DNA reads as TGTGCCTGTGTCCCTCTGGGAACCCCGTACACCGATAAACTCATCTTT. This gives the protein CACVPLGTPYTDKLIF.

This clone was observed a handful of times. A read error likely explains why the TCRdb protein, taken from a much larger clone, differs from this DNA's translation at residue 3; the protein shown is translated from the DNA. DNA for the CDR3: TGTGCCCGTGACACCGTGGGGGTGTACACCGATAAACTCATCTTT. It translates to CARDTVGVYTDKLIF. The chain uses TRDV2 and TRDJ1; possible D gene TRDD3, 6 bases. Germline V gene data show CDR1 as GEAIGNYY and CDR2 as EKD. This CDR3 contains 15 residues.

This clone showed up just a few times. The J gene is TRDJ1, the V gene TRDV2, with 9 positions matching TRDD3. The CDR3 totals 18 residues. Germline V gene sequence: CDR1 GEAIGNYY, CDR2 EKD. The trim removed 7 bases at V and 8 bases at J, leaving 25 bases unmatched. In DNA form, the CDR3 reads TGTGCCTGCAAACGACTGGGGGACCGAAACATGGGGGGGGACAAACTCATCTTT. Residues: CACKRLGDRNMGGDKLIF.

This clone was seen a handful of times. A read error may explain this, as a much larger clone is one base away. The rearrangement joins TRDV2 to TRDJ1, with TRDD3 matching over 9 bases. The length of the CDR3 is 17 residues. Germline trimming cut 0 bases from V and 0 bases from J; bases unmatched to any gene: 7. Germline CDR1 and CDR2: GEAIGNYY and EKD. This CDR3 reads CACDTIRGIQDTDKLIF. The CDR3, as DNA: TGTGCCTGTGACACCATACGGGGGATACAAGACACCGATAAACTCATCTTT.

Comments on this clone: A far larger clone is off by one base, so a read error is likely. Other DNA sequences in the same sample also yield this CDR3. The genes are TRDV2 and TRDJ1; possible D gene TRDD3, 5 bases. There are 15 residues in the CDR3. With 3 bases removed from V and 3 bases from J, the gap between germline ends came to 16 bases. The germline V gene has CDR1 GEAIGNYY and CDR2 EKD. CDR3 region: CACDLLAQEADKLIF. The CDR3 bases are TGTGCCTGTGACCTACTGGCGCAAGAGGCCGATAAACTCATCTTT.

This chain joins TRDV2 and TRDJ1, with 10 positions matching TRDD3. Germline CDR1 is GEAIGNYY and CDR2 is EKD. The V gene end was trimmed by 0 bases and the J gene end by 0 bases; junction bases not matched to a gene: 12. CDR3 length: 19 amino acids. CDR3 DNA sequence: TGTGCCTGTGACACCGTTTCTTGGGGGATACCGGTTGACACCGATAAACTCATCTTT. This codes for CACDTVSWGIPVDTDKLIF.

In its sample, this clone was seen a few times. TCRdb pairs this DNA with a much larger clone's protein that differs at residue 14, likely a read error; the protein shown was translated from the DNA. The chain employs TRDV2 and TRDJ1; TRDD3 is a possible D gene (6 bases). The CDR3 totals 16 residues. Looked up from germline, CDR1 is GEAIGNYY and CDR2 is EKD. The CDR3 nucleotides read TGTGCCTGTGACACCGTCGGGGGAAGACCGGGCGATAAACCCATCTTT. It yields the protein CACDTVGGRPGDKPIF.

This clone came up a few times. The chain uses TRDV2 and TRDJ3; 13 nucleotides match TRDD3. This CDR3 is built from 18 residues. In germline, CDR1 is GEAIGNYY, CDR2 EKD. The J segment lost 5 bases and the V segment lost 2 bases, leaving 5 bases of the junction unmatched. The CDR3 bases are TGTGCCTGTGACAACTTACTGGGGGATACGCGGGACACCCGACAGATGTTTTTC. Its protein is CACDNLLGDTRDTRQMFF.

A note on this clone: The TCRdb record carries a much larger clone's protein, which differs from this DNA's translation at residue 12; a read error is the likely cause, and the protein listed here is the DNA translation. The chain has TRDV2 and TRDJ1; 13 nucleotides align to TRDD3. Germline V gene sequence: CDR1 GEAIGNYY, CDR2 EKD. Trimming removed 0 bases from V and 3 bases from J; junction bases left unmatched: 12. CDR3 length: 19 residues. The CDR3 sequence is CACDTLLGDTPQGSDKLIF. The CDR3 DNA reads TGTGCCTGTGACACCCTACTGGGGGATACGCCTCAAGGCTCCGATAAACTCATCTTT.

By sample fraction, this clone is medium-sized. The chain carries TRDV2 and TRDJ1; no clear D gene. This CDR3 spans 16 amino acids. Trimming stripped 0 bases from V and 1 base from J, with 14 bases between. Germline V CDR1 and CDR2: GEAIGNYY, EKD. The CDR3 DNA reads as TGTGCCTGTGACACCCTATCCTGGAAGACCACCGATAAACTCATCTTT. As protein: CACDTLSWKTTDKLIF.

Concerning this clone itself: This is likely an artifact of a read error, given a far larger clone one base away. The same CDR3 arises from other DNA sequences in this sample as well. This rearrangement joins TRDV2 to TRDJ3, with D possibly TRDD3 on 6 matching bases. This CDR3 spans 19 amino acids. Germline V gene sequence: CDR1 GEAIGNYY, CDR2 EKD. CDR3 amino acids: CACDTVGDASSWDTRQMFF. The CDR3, as DNA: TGCGCCTGTGACACCGTTGGGGATGCGAGCTCCTGGGACACCCGACAGATGTTTTTC.

By share, this clone ranks as medium-sized. The sample contains more than one DNA sequence encoding this CDR3. J is TRDJ1 and V is TRDV2; 11 bases agree with TRDD3. The CDR3 length is 18 residues. CDR1 and CDR2 from the germline V gene are GEAIGNYY and EKD. Trimming at V came to 0 bases and at J to 3 bases, leaving 11 bases not matched to a gene. The CDR3 coding sequence is TGTGCCTGTGACACCATTGGGGGATACGCGGCGTTTTCCGATAAACTCATCTTT. Translation: CACDTIGGYAAFSDKLIF.